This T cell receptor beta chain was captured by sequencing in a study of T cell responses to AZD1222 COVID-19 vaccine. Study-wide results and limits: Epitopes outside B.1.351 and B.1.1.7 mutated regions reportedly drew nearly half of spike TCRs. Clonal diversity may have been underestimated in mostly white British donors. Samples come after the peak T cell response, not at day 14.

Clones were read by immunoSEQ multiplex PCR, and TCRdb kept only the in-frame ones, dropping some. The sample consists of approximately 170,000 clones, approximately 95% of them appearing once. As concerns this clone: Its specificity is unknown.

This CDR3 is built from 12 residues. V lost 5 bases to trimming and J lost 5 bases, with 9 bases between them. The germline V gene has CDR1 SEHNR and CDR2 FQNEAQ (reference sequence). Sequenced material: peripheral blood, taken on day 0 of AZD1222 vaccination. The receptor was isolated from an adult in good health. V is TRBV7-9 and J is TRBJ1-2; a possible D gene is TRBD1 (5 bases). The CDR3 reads CASSPWGYGYTF. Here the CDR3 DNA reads TGTGCCAGCAGCCCCTGGGGGTATGGCTACACCTTC.